A single sample is the source of the 18 T cell receptor beta chains below, sequenced in a study of type 1 regulatory T cells (dated by TCRdb to the early 2020s). Instrument on record: Illumina MiSeq. TCRdb redid the processing of the public reads, applying fastp at Q25 and MiXCR, and retained in-frame beta chains. Each CDR3 protein gets just one entry, which takes the most common genes and DNA from the rows behind it. In all, the sample holds around 62,000 distinct CDR3 sequences, and around 60% of those were seen once. About 8% of the sample is taken by the ten largest. No cognate antigen is known for these TCRs. Source material: cultured T cells, either the whole culture or a sorted T cell fraction (not recorded which). The cell subset or site label, as the study defines it: Tr1-enriched cell product generated in vitro against host alloantigens. These receptors were obtained from a human donor in good health.

This clonotype was recorded a few times. This chain uses TRBV5-1 with TRBJ2-2; 13 bases line up with TRBD2. Germline V lookup: CDR1 SGHRS, CDR2 YFSETQ. Trimming cost V 2 bases and J 6 bases; bases outside gene matches: 4. This CDR3 region has 16 residues. CDR3 coding DNA: TGCGCCAGCAGCTTACTAGCGGGAGGGCCTTCCGGGGAGCTGTTTTTT. Translation: CASSLLAGGPSGELFF.

The chain links TRBV29-1 to TRBJ2-6; 7 bases line up with TRBD2. Trimming cost V 4 bases and J 0 bases; bases outside gene matches: 9. The CDR3 has 17 residues. The germline CDR1 and CDR2 sequences are SQVTM and ANQGSEA. CDR3 region: CSVGQAGSVSGANVLTF. In DNA, the CDR3 is TGCAGCGTTGGTCAAGCGGGATCAGTCTCTGGGGCCAACGTCCTGACTTTC.

This clonotype was observed a few times. J is TRBJ2-3 and V is TRBV20-1, with a possible D match to TRBD2 (7 bases). V lost 0 bases to trimming and J lost 10 bases, with 11 bases between them. This CDR3 spans 12 amino acids. In germline, CDR1 is DFQATT, CDR2 SNEGSKA (reference sequence). The CDR3 loop reads CSARDGRGAQYF. The CDR3 DNA reads TGCAGTGCTAGAGATGGGAGGGGGGCGCAGTATTTT.

The rearrangement links TRBV7-3 to TRBJ1-1; D not resolved. V gave up 3 bases and J gave up 3 bases, with 8 bases separating them. The germline V gene has CDR1 SGHTA and CDR2 FQGTGA. This CDR3 is built from 13 residues. CDR3 in DNA: TGTGCCAGCAGCTTTTCTCCGGACACTGAAGCTTTCTTT. It encodes CASSFSPDTEAFF.

The rearrangement joins TRBV18 to TRBJ1-4; D is unclear. The CDR3 totals 13 residues. V gave up 6 bases and J gave up 5 bases, with 10 bases separating them. Germline lookup yields CDR1 KGHSH and CDR2 LQKENI. The CDR3 loop reads CASSRVGNEKLFF. The CDR3 nucleotides read TGTGCCAGCTCCCGCGTGGGGAATGAAAAACTGTTTTTT.

Only one count was recorded for this clonotype. CDR3 coding DNA: TGCAGCGTTGCGGAGGACAAGAGAACCCAGTACTTC. Translating it yields CSVAEDKRTQYF. This chain connects TRBV29-1 to TRBJ2-5, with D perhaps matching TRBD1 or TRBD2 (5 bases each). This CDR3 is 12 amino acids long. CDR1 is SQVTM and CDR2 is ANQGSEA in the germline V gene. Trimming removed 4 bases at V and 8 bases at J, with 14 bases between.

The chain links TRBV20-1 to TRBJ2-4; the match to TRBD2 covers 12 bases. V was clipped by 4 bases and J by 8 bases; unmatched bases: 6. Per the germline V gene, CDR1 is DFQATT and CDR2 is SNEGSKA (reference sequence). The CDR3 is 14 residues long. CDR3 DNA: TGCAGTGCTACTACTAGCGGGAGGAGAGACATTCAGTACTTC. It encodes CSATTSGRRDIQYF.

A few counts support this clonotype. The chain combines TRBV5-1 with TRBJ2-5; tentative D call: TRBD2 (6 bases). Germline V lookup: CDR1 SGHRS, CDR2 YFSETQ. V was cut by 1 base and J by 5 bases, with 12 bases left in between. There are 14 residues in the CDR3. CDR3 bases: TGCGCCAGCAGCTTGACGGGAGTTTGGGAGACCCAGTACTTC. Residues: CASSLTGVWETQYF.

The chain recombines TRBV5-1 with TRBJ2-3; 8 bases agree with TRBD2. V shed 3 bases, J shed 2 bases, and the junction held 8 bases outside the gene matches. CDR3 size: 16 residues. Germline V lookup: CDR1 SGHRS, CDR2 YFSETQ. The CDR3 spells CASSWTGGPNTDTQYF. The CDR3 DNA is TGCGCCAGCAGCTGGACGGGAGGGCCTAACACAGATACGCAGTATTTT.

In DNA, the CDR3 is TGTGCCAGCTCCCGGGGCCAGAATAGCAATCAGCCCCAGCATTTT. This translates into CASSRGQNSNQPQHF. The chain couples TRBV18 to TRBJ1-5; weak D call: TRBD1 (5 bases). This CDR3 comprises 15 residues. Trimming shortened V by 6 bases and J by 0 bases, and 12 bases separated the two germline ends. Germline V gives CDR1 KGHSH, CDR2 LQKENI. The variable domain in full, with the rest retrieved from reference TRBV18 and TRBJ1-5, is NAGVMQNPRHLVRRRGQEARLRCSPMKGHSHVYWYRQLPEEGLKFMVYLQKENIIDESGMPKERFSAEFPKEGPSILRIQQVVRGDSAAYFCASSRGQNSNQPQHFGDGTRLSIL.

The chain links TRBV5-1 to TRBJ2-2; 7 bases fit TRBD2. Germline assignment: CDR1 SGHRS and CDR2 YFSETQ. This CDR3 has 15 amino acids. V shed 6 bases, J shed 3 bases, and the junction held 8 bases outside the gene matches. The CDR3 sequence is CASTRRLADTGELFF. The CDR3 DNA sequence: TGCGCCAGCACCAGGCGACTAGCAGACACCGGGGAGCTGTTTTTT.

V usage is TRBV7-2 and J usage is TRBJ1-4; D is unclear. CDR1 and CDR2 (germline): SGHTA, FQGNSA. Trimming took 4 bases from V and 0 from J, leaving 9 bases between them. CDR3 length equals 15 residues. This CDR3 is CASSSQAATNEKLFF. Written as DNA, the CDR3 is TGTGCCAGCAGCTCCCAGGCTGCAACTAATGAAAAACTGTTTTTT.

The chain employs TRBV12-3 or TRBV12-4 and TRBJ2-5; 7 positions agree with TRBD1. CDR3 length: 14 amino acids. The junction had 12 bases not matched to a gene; V was cut back by 5 bases and J by 9 bases. The CDR3 spells CASSTRTGRWAQYF. CDR3 sequence (DNA): TGTGCCAGCAGTACCCGGACAGGCCGATGGGCCCAGTACTTC.

This clonotype has just a few counts. The chain joins TRBV5-1 to TRBJ2-7; 7 nucleotides align to TRBD1. V trimming: 0 bases; J trimming: 4 bases; junction bases outside the gene matches: 7. Per germline, CDR1 SGHRS and CDR2 YFSETQ. The CDR3 is made up of 15 amino acids. The CDR3 sequence is CASSLEGQRPYEQYF. The DNA of the CDR3 is TGCGCCAGCAGCTTGGAGGGACAGAGACCTTACGAGCAGTACTTC.

This chain uses TRBV24-1 with TRBJ2-1; D possibly corresponds to TRBD2 (6 bases). Trimming stripped 3 bases from V and 10 bases from J, with 18 bases between. Germline V lookup: CDR1 KGHDR, CDR2 SFDVKD. This CDR3 spans 15 amino acids. CDR3 sequence (DNA): TGTGCCACCAGTGATGAGAGGAGGGAGGTCTCCGAGCAGTTCTTC. This sequence encodes CATSDERREVSEQFF.

The chain employs TRBV6-2 or TRBV6-3 and TRBJ2-1, with 11 bases lining up with TRBD2. The V gene's germline CDR1 is MNHEY and CDR2 SVGEGT. The CDR3 runs to 14 residues. After removal of 7 bases from V and 9 bases from J, the junction contained 8 bases not matched to a gene. CDR3 nucleotide sequence: TGTGCCAGCAAACTAGCGGGAGAGGGAGGTGAGCAGTTCTTC. Its protein product is CASKLAGEGGEQFF.

This clonotype was detected only a few times. The chain uses TRBV7-2 and TRBJ2-2, with 8 bases that match TRBD2. The V segment lost 4 bases and the J segment 6 bases; nucleotides outside the gene matches: 10. There are 16 residues in the CDR3. Germline CDR1 SGHTA, CDR2 FQGNSA. CDR3 in DNA: TGTGCCAGCAGCTATACTCAGCGGGAGAAACCCGGGGAGCTGTTTTTT. Amino acid sequence: CASSYTQREKPGELFF.

The chain recombines TRBV12-3 or TRBV12-4 with TRBJ1-1; 7 positions match TRBD1. This CDR3 has 11 residues. V dropped 8 bases and J dropped 11; count of bases not matched to a gene: 8. CDR3 in DNA: TGTGCCAGCGGAACCAGGGGGGTTGCTTTCTTT. This translates into CASGTRGVAFF.